This T cell receptor beta chain was documented in a study of T cell responses to AZD1222 COVID-19 vaccine. Study-wide results and limits: The study reported that nearly half of spike-specific TCRs target unmutated variant regions. White British ancestry dominated among donors, who included more females, and clonal diversity was possibly underestimated. Regions 160-218 and 743-854 dominated among vaccine-associated CD4 TCRs spanning spike.

About this clone itself: Its antigen is currently unknown.

Profiled with immunoSEQ multiplex PCR; TCRdb holds only in-frame clones, not every one. The repertoire includes over 110,000 clones, roughly 88% of them detected once, and 1.6% sits in the top ten. The V end was cut by 5 bases, the J end by 5 bases, with 15 bases between. The CDR3 length is 14 residues. In germline, CDR1 is SGHTA, CDR2 FQGNSA. This material consisted of peripheral blood, taken 28 days after the second AZD1222 dose. The sequence was collected from an adult who received the AZD1222 COVID-19 vaccine. The genes are TRBV7-2 and TRBJ1-1; the D gene is possibly TRBD1 (5 bases). The CDR3 loop reads CASSASRVWTEAFF. The CDR3 coding sequence is TGTGCCAGCAGCGCTAGCAGGGTATGGACTGAAGCTTTCTTT.